Given below is one T cell receptor beta chain in context. The protocol was immunoSEQ multiplex PCR, while the TCRdb copy is restricted to in-frame clones and leaves out a portion. This table holds fewer than 100,000 clones, 80% to 95% found once. This sample is part of a study of Tregs in tolerant kidney transplant recipients. The sample in question was CD4+ T cells from blood, obtained before the transplant. The sequence was collected from a human donor who received a combined kidney and bone marrow transplant.

Here the CDR3 reads CASSQPYSYEQYF. CDR3 DNA: TGCGCCAGCAGCCAACCGTACTCCTACGAGCAGTACTTC. The rearrangement links TRBV4-1 to TRBJ2-7; no reliable D call. Trimming shortened V by 2 bases and J by 0 bases, and 5 bases separated the two germline ends. From germline, CDR1 is MGHRA and CDR2 YSYEKL. The CDR3 runs 13 residues.